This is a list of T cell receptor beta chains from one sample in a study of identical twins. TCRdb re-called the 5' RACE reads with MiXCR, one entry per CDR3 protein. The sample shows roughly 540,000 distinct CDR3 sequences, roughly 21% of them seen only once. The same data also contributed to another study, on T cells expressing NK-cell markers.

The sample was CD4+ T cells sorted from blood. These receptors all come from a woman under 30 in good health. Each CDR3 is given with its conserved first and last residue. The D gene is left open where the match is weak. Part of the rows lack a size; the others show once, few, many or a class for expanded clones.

cdr3_aa: CSARDRLAGGGETQYF
cdr3_nt: TGCAGTGCTAGAGATAGACTAGCGGGAGGAGGGGAGACCCAGTACTTC
d_call: TRBD2
v_call: TRBV20-1
clone_size: few
j_call: TRBJ2-5

cdr3_aa: CASSDSGGAYEQYF
cdr3_nt: TGTGCCAGCAGTGATAGCGGCGGAGCCTACGAGCAGTACTTC
d_call: NA
v_call: TRBV25-1
clone_size: NA
j_call: TRBJ2-7

cdr3_aa: CASSRDTRNTGELFF
cdr3_nt: TGCGCCAGCAGCCGGGACACCCGGAACACCGGGGAGCTGTTTTTT
d_call: NA
v_call: TRBV10-2
clone_size: NA
j_call: TRBJ2-2

cdr3_aa: CSASAGRGDTQYF
cdr3_nt: TGCAGTGCCTCAGCGGGGAGGGGAGATACGCAGTATTTT
d_call: TRBD2
v_call: TRBV20-1
clone_size: NA
j_call: TRBJ2-3

cdr3_aa: CASSRRSRGGTDTQYF
cdr3_nt: TGTGCCAGCAGCCGACGGTCGCGGGGAGGCACAGATACGCAGTATTTT
d_call: NA
v_call: TRBV3-1
clone_size: NA
j_call: TRBJ2-3

cdr3_aa: CASSRRGTSYNEQFF
cdr3_nt: TGTGCCAGCAGTCGACGCGGAACATCCTACAATGAGCAGTTCTTC
d_call: NA
v_call: TRBV5-6
clone_size: few
j_call: TRBJ2-1

cdr3_aa: CSASRGRATWRGTPEQYF
cdr3_nt: TGCAGTGCTTCCCGCGGCAGGGCGACTTGGCGGGGAACTCCCGAGCAGTACTTC
d_call: NA
v_call: TRBV20-1
clone_size: few
j_call: TRBJ2-7

cdr3_aa: CSAPRTGRAEAFF
cdr3_nt: TGCAGTGCTCCACGGACAGGGAGGGCTGAAGCTTTCTTT
d_call: TRBD1
v_call: TRBV20-1
clone_size: few
j_call: TRBJ1-1

cdr3_aa: CASSLGSGTGTQETQYF
cdr3_nt: TGTGCCAGCAGCTTAGGGAGTGGGACAGGGACCCAAGAGACCCAGTACTTC
d_call: TRBD1
v_call: TRBV7-2
clone_size: NA
j_call: TRBJ2-5

cdr3_aa: CASQEGTGNQPQHF
cdr3_nt: TGTGCCAGCCAGGAAGGGACAGGCAATCAGCCCCAGCATTTT
d_call: TRBD1
v_call: TRBV2
clone_size: NA
j_call: TRBJ1-5

cdr3_aa: CASSPTSYEQYF
cdr3_nt: TGTGCCAGCAGCCCGACCTCCTACGAGCAGTACTTC
d_call: NA
v_call: TRBV6-2/TRBV6-3
clone_size: many
j_call: TRBJ2-7

cdr3_aa: CASSNGQYNEQFF
cdr3_nt: TGTGCCAGCAGTAACGGACAGTACAATGAGCAGTTCTTC
d_call: NA
v_call: TRBV6-6
clone_size: few
j_call: TRBJ2-1

cdr3_aa: CSVMKGTMNTEAFF
cdr3_nt: TGCAGCGTTATGAAGGGGACTATGAACACTGAAGCTTTCTTT
d_call: NA
v_call: TRBV29-1
clone_size: few
j_call: TRBJ1-1

cdr3_aa: CASSPQGVTGELFF
cdr3_nt: TGTGCCAGCTCACCTCAGGGGGTCACCGGGGAGCTGTTTTTT
d_call: TRBD1
v_call: TRBV18
clone_size: NA
j_call: TRBJ2-2

cdr3_aa: CSAGTYNEQFF
cdr3_nt: TGCAGCGCCGGTACCTACAATGAGCAGTTCTTC
d_call: NA
v_call: TRBV29-1
clone_size: many
j_call: TRBJ2-1

cdr3_aa: CAISLAGGNEQYF
cdr3_nt: TGTGCCATCAGTCTAGCGGGAGGCAACGAGCAGTACTTC
d_call: TRBD2
v_call: TRBV10-3
clone_size: many
j_call: TRBJ2-7

cdr3_aa: CASSMDRNYEQFF
cdr3_nt: TGCGCCAGCAGCATGGACAGGAACTATGAGCAGTTCTTC
d_call: TRBD1
v_call: TRBV5-1
clone_size: NA
j_call: TRBJ2-1

cdr3_aa: CASSFSGARGNSPLHF
cdr3_nt: TGTGCCAGCAGCTTTTCTGGGGCCAGGGGCAATTCACCCCTCCACTTT
d_call: NA
v_call: TRBV5-6
clone_size: NA
j_call: TRBJ1-6

cdr3_aa: CASSLARTRVADTQYF
cdr3_nt: TGTGCCAGCAGTTTAGCGAGGACTAGGGTGGCAGATACGCAGTATTTT
d_call: TRBD2
v_call: TRBV12-3/TRBV12-4
clone_size: NA
j_call: TRBJ2-3

cdr3_aa: CASSPINGAEAFF
cdr3_nt: TGTGCCAGCTCACCTATTAATGGGGCTGAAGCTTTCTTT
d_call: NA
v_call: TRBV18
clone_size: few
j_call: TRBJ1-1

cdr3_aa: CASSLQPGPDTEAFF
cdr3_nt: TGCGCCAGCAGCTTACAGCCGGGGCCGGACACTGAAGCTTTCTTT
d_call: NA
v_call: TRBV5-1
clone_size: few
j_call: TRBJ1-1

cdr3_aa: CASRGTGWRNQPQHF
cdr3_nt: TGTGCCAGCAGGGGGACAGGGTGGCGCAATCAGCCCCAGCATTTT
d_call: TRBD1
v_call: TRBV12-3/TRBV12-4
clone_size: many
j_call: TRBJ1-5

cdr3_aa: CASSLEATGELFF
cdr3_nt: TGTGCTAGCAGCTTAGAAGCCACCGGGGAGCTGTTTTTT
d_call: NA
v_call: TRBV7-7
clone_size: few
j_call: TRBJ2-2

cdr3_aa: CSAIKADTQYF
cdr3_nt: TGCAGTGCTATCAAGGCGGATACGCAGTATTTT
d_call: NA
v_call: TRBV20-1
clone_size: NA
j_call: TRBJ2-3

cdr3_aa: CSARDSQSSGNTIYF
cdr3_nt: TGCAGTGCTAGAGATAGCCAGAGCTCTGGAAACACCATATATTTT
d_call: NA
v_call: TRBV20-1
clone_size: NA
j_call: TRBJ1-3

cdr3_aa: CASSQADGTNEKLFF
cdr3_nt: TGCGCCAGCAGCCAAGCAGACGGAACTAATGAAAAACTGTTTTTT
d_call: NA
v_call: TRBV4-1
clone_size: NA
j_call: TRBJ1-4

cdr3_aa: CAWSATGGRYEQYF
cdr3_nt: TGTGCCTGGAGCGCAACAGGGGGCAGGTACGAGCAGTACTTC
d_call: TRBD1
v_call: TRBV30
clone_size: NA
j_call: TRBJ2-7

cdr3_aa: CSAPQFYGYTF
cdr3_nt: TGCAGTGCGCCTCAGTTCTATGGCTACACCTTC
d_call: NA
v_call: TRBV20-1
clone_size: NA
j_call: TRBJ1-2

cdr3_aa: CASSLEVRDTEAFF
cdr3_nt: TGTGCCAGCAGCTTGGAGGTCAGGGACACTGAAGCTTTCTTT
d_call: NA
v_call: TRBV5-5
clone_size: many
j_call: TRBJ1-1

cdr3_aa: CSAIFSGANVLTF
cdr3_nt: TGCAGTGCTATTTTCTCTGGGGCCAACGTCCTGACTTTC
d_call: NA
v_call: TRBV20-1
clone_size: NA
j_call: TRBJ2-6

cdr3_aa: CASRRTGVSNQPQHF
cdr3_nt: TGTGCCAGCAGGCGGACAGGCGTTTCCAATCAGCCCCAGCATTTT
d_call: TRBD1
v_call: TRBV6-1
clone_size: NA
j_call: TRBJ1-5

cdr3_aa: CASSWSRTSVVEQFF
cdr3_nt: TGTGCCAGCAGCTGGTCACGGACTAGCGTAGTTGAGCAGTTCTTC
d_call: TRBD2
v_call: TRBV5-5
clone_size: few
j_call: TRBJ2-1

cdr3_aa: CASSLGASGNTIYF
cdr3_nt: TGTGCCAGCAGCCTAGGGGCCTCTGGAAACACCATATATTTT
d_call: NA
v_call: TRBV7-2
clone_size: few
j_call: TRBJ1-3

cdr3_aa: CASSPSLVGSPLHF
cdr3_nt: TGTGCCAGCAGTCCGAGCCTTGTGGGTTCACCCCTCCACTTT
d_call: NA
v_call: TRBV12-3/TRBV12-4
clone_size: few
j_call: TRBJ1-6

cdr3_aa: CASSLRFQGRTEAFF
cdr3_nt: TGTGCCAGCAGCTTAAGGTTTCAGGGGAGGACTGAAGCTTTCTTT
d_call: NA
v_call: TRBV11-2
clone_size: medium-sized
j_call: TRBJ1-1

cdr3_aa: CASSQDYASSLNIQYF
cdr3_nt: TGCGCCAGCAGCCAAGATTACGCCAGCTCGCTAAACATTCAGTACTTC
d_call: NA
v_call: TRBV4-3
clone_size: NA
j_call: TRBJ2-4

cdr3_aa: CASSFTTGSTGELFF
cdr3_nt: TGTGCCAGCAGCTTTACCACAGGGAGCACCGGGGAGCTGTTTTTT
d_call: NA
v_call: TRBV11-2
clone_size: once
j_call: TRBJ2-2

cdr3_aa: CASSPISAGVGEKLFF
cdr3_nt: TGCGCCAGCAGCCCAATTTCCGCCGGGGTAGGGGAAAAACTGTTTTTT
d_call: NA
v_call: TRBV5-1
clone_size: NA
j_call: TRBJ1-4

cdr3_aa: CASSYSQGRSGNTIYF
cdr3_nt: TGTGCCAGCAGTTACTCGCAGGGGAGGTCTGGAAACACCATATATTTT
d_call: NA
v_call: TRBV6-5
clone_size: NA
j_call: TRBJ1-3

cdr3_aa: CASRVAHSGRPDTQYF
cdr3_nt: TGTGCCAGCAGGGTCGCTCACTCCGGACGGCCAGATACGCAGTATTTT
d_call: NA
v_call: TRBV6-1
clone_size: NA
j_call: TRBJ2-3

cdr3_aa: CASGFSGPQEQYF
cdr3_nt: TGTGCTAGTGGTTTTTCGGGTCCACAGGAGCAGTACTTC
d_call: NA
v_call: TRBV12-5
clone_size: NA
j_call: TRBJ2-7